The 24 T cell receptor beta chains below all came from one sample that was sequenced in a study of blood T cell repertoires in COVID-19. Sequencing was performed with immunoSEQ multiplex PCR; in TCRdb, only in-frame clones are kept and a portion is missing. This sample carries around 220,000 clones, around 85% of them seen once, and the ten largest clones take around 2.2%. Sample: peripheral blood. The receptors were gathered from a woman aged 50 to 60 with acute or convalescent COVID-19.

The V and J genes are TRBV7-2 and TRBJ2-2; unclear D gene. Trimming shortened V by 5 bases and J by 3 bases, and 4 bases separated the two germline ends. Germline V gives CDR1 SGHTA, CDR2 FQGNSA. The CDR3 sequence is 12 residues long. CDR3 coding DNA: TGTGCCAGCAGCGTCTACACCGGGGAGCTGTTTTTT. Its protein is CASSVYTGELFF. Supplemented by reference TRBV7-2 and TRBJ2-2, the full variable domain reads GAGVSQSPSNKVTEKGKDVELRCDPISGHTALYWYRQSLGQGLEFLIYFQGNSAPDKSGLPSDRFSAERTGGSVSTLTIQRTQQEDSAVYLCASSVYTGELFFGEGSRLTVL.

The CDR3 DNA follows: TGTGCCAGCTCACTCCCCCCAGGGGCGGACACTGAAGCTTTCTTT. Amino acid sequence: CASSLPPGADTEAFF. V is TRBV18 and J is TRBJ1-1, with a tentative D call TRBD1 (6 bases). V gave up 4 bases and J gave up 3 bases, with 15 bases separating them. This CDR3 spans 15 amino acids. Germline V lookup: CDR1 KGHSH, CDR2 LQKENI.

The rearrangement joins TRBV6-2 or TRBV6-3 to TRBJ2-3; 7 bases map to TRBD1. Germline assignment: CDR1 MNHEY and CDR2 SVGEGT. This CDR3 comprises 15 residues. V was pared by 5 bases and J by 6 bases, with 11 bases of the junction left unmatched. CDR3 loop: CASSKRSQGEDTQYF. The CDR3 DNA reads TGTGCCAGCAGTAAACGGAGCCAGGGGGAGGATACGCAGTATTTT.

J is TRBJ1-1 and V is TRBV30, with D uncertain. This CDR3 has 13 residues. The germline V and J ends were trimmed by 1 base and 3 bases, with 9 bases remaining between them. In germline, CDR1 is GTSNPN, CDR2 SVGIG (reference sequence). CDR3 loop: CAWSAYSYTEAFF. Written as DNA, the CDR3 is TGTGCCTGGAGTGCCTACAGTTACACTGAAGCTTTCTTT.

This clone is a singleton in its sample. The CDR3 here is CASSLVTREGTSETQYF. As DNA, the CDR3 is TGTGCCAGCAGCTTGGTCACGCGGGAGGGAACCTCAGAGACCCAGTACTTC. The gene calls are TRBV5-5 and TRBJ2-5, with 9 bases aligning to TRBD2. CDR3 size: 17 residues. V gave up 0 bases and J gave up 4 bases; unmatched junction bases: 10. Germline V gene sequence: CDR1 SGHKS, CDR2 YYEKEE (reference sequence).

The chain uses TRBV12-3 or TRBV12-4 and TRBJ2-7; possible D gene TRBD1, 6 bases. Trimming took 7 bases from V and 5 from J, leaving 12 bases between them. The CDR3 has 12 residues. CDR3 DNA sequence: TGTGCCAGCACCCGAACAGGGAACGAGCAGTACTTC. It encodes CASTRTGNEQYF.

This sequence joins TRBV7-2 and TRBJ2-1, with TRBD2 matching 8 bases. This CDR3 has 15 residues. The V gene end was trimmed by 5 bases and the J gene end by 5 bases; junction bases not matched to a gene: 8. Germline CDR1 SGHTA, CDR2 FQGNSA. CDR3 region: CASSPGGTRNNEQFF. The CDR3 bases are TGTGCCAGCAGCCCTGGGGGGACTAGGAACAATGAGCAGTTCTTC.

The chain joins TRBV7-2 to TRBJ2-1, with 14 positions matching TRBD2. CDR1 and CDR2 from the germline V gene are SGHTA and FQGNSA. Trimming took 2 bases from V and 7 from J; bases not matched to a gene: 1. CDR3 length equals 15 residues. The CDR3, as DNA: TGTGCCAGCAGCTTATGGACTAGCGGGGGGAATGAGCAGTTCTTC. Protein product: CASSLWTSGGNEQFF.

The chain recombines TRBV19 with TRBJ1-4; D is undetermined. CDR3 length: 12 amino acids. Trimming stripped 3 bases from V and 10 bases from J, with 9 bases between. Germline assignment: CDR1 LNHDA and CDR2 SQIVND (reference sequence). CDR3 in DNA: TGTGCCAGTAGTATCGGGTCGGGAAAACTGTTTTTT. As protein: CASSIGSGKLFF.

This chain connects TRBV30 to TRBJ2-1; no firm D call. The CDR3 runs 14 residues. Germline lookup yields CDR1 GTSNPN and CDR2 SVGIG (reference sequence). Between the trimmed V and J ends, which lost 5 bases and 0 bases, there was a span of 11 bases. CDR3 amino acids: CAWADRYSYNEQFF. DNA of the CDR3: TGTGCCTGGGCCGATAGATACTCCTACAATGAGCAGTTCTTC.

The CDR3 sequence: CAWISGQANNEQFF. The DNA of the CDR3 is TGTGCCTGGATCTCGGGACAGGCCAACAATGAGCAGTTCTTC. The chain employs TRBV30 and TRBJ2-1; TRBD1 matches at 8 bases. V dropped 4 bases and J dropped 5; count of bases not matched to a gene: 7. The CDR3 totals 14 residues. Germline lookup yields CDR1 GTSNPN and CDR2 SVGIG (reference sequence). Supplemented by reference TRBV30 and TRBJ2-1, the full variable domain reads SQTIHQWPATLVQPVGSPLSLECTVEGTSNPNLYWYRQAAGRGLQLLFYSVGIGQISSEVPQNLSASRPQDRQFILSSKKLLLSDSGFYLCAWISGQANNEQFFGPGTRLTVL.

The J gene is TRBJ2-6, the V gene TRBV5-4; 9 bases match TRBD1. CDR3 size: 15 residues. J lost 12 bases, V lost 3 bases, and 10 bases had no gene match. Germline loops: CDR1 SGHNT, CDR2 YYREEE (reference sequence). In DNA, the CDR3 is TGTGCCAGCAGCTCGGGACAGGGCCTTGCGGGCGTCCTGACTTTC. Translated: CASSSGQGLAGVLTF.

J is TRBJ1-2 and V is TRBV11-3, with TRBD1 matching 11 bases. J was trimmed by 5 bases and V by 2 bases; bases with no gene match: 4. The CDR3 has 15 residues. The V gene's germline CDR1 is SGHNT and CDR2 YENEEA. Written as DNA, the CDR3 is TGTGCCAGCAGCTTATCTGGACAGGGGGCGTATGGCTACACCTTC. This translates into CASSLSGQGAYGYTF.

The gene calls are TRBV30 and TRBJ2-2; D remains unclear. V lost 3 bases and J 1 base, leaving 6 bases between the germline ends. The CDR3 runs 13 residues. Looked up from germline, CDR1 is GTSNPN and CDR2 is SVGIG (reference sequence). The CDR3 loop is CAWSPRNTGELFF. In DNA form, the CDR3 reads TGTGCCTGGAGCCCTAGGAACACCGGGGAGCTGTTTTTT.

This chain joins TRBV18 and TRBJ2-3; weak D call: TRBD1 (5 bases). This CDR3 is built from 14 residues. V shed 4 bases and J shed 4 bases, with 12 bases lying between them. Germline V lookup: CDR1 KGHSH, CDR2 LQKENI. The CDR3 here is CASSLSRAPDTQYF. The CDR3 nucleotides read TGTGCCAGCTCACTGTCCAGGGCCCCAGATACGCAGTATTTT.

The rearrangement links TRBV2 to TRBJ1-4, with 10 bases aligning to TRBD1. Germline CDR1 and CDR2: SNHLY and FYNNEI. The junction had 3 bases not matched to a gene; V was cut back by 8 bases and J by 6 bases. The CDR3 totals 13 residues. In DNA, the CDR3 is TGTGCCAGCTCCGGGACAGGGGATGAAAAACTGTTTTTT. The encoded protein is CASSGTGDEKLFF.

The CDR3 loop is CASTLLAGAINEQFF. The CDR3 DNA reads as TGTGCCAGCACCCTCCTAGCGGGGGCTATTAATGAGCAGTTCTTC. The chain uses TRBV11-2 and TRBJ2-1; TRBD2 matches 10 bases. Germline V gene lookup returns CDR1 SGHAT and CDR2 FQNNGV. V lost 7 bases, J lost 7 bases, and 10 bases stayed unmatched. CDR3 length equals 15 residues.

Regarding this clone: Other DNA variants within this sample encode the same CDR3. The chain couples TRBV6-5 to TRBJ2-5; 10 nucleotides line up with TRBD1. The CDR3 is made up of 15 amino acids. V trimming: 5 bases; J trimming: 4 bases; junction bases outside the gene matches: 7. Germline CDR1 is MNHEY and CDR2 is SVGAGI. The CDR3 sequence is CASSRGQGTTETQYF. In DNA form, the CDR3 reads TGTGCCAGCAGTCGGGGACAGGGGACCACAGAGACCCAGTACTTC.

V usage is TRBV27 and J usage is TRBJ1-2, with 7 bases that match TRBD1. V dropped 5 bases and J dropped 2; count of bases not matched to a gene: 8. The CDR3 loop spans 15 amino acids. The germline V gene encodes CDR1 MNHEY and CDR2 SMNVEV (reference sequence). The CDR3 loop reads CASSTSGTVNYGYTF. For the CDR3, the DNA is TGTGCCAGCAGTACCTCCGGGACAGTAAACTATGGCTACACCTTC.

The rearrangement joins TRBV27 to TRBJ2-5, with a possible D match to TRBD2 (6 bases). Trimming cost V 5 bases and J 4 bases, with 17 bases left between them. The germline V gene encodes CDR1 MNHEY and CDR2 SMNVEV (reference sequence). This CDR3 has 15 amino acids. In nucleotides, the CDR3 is TGTGCCAGCAGTCAGCTGGGCCGCGGGGCAGAGACCCAGTACTTC. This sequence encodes CASSQLGRGAETQYF.

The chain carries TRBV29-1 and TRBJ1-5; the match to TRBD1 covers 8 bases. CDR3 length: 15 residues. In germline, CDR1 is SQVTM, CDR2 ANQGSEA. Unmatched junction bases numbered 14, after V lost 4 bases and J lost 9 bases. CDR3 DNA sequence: TGCAGCGTTGCCGAAGGACAGGGCCCCGGGGGGCCCCAGCATTTT. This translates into CSVAEGQGPGGPQHF.

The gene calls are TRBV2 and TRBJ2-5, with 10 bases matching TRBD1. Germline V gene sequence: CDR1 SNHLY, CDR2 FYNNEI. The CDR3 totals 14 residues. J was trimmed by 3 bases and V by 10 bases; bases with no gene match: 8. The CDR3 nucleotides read TGTGCCACCCGGCTGGGACAGGGGAAAGAGACCCAGTACTTC. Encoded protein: CATRLGQGKETQYF.

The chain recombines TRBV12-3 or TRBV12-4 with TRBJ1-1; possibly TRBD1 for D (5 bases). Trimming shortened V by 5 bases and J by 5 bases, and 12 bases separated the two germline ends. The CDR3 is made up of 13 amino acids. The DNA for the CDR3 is TGTGCCAGCAGTCTCAGGGAGGGGACTGAAGCTTTCTTT. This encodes CASSLREGTEAFF.

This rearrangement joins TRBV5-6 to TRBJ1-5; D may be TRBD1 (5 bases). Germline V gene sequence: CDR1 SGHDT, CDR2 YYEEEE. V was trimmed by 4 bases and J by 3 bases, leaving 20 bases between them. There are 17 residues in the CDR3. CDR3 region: CASSRRGVGQSNQPQHF. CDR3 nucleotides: TGTGCCAGCAGCCGACGGGGGGTGGGTCAGTCCAATCAGCCCCAGCATTTT.